This TCR beta chain was obtained from a study of T-cell memory formation after mild COVID-19. TCRdb independently ran MiXCR on the 5' RACE reads; one entry per CDR3 protein. The repertoire holds under 250,000 distinct CDR3 sequences, with around 27% as singletons. This TCR derives from an adult woman who had mild COVID-19 (a few samples of this study predate the infection). Cell type and time point are not known. The sample taken for sequencing was PBMCs or a T cell subset sorted from them (not recorded which).

CDR3 sequence: CASSPSPGTGDHSSYQPQHF. CDR3 bases: TGTGCCAGCAGCCCGTCCCCCGGGACAGGGGACCACTCATCGTATCAGCCCCAGCATTTT. V and J are TRBV3-1 and TRBJ1-5; 10 bases map to TRBD1. This CDR3 region has 20 residues. Germline lookup yields CDR1 LGHDT and CDR2 YNNKEL (reference sequence). Trimming at V came to 4 bases and at J to 5 bases, leaving 20 bases not matched to a gene. The whole variable domain, filled in from reference TRBV3-1 and TRBJ1-5, reads DTAVSQTPKYLVTQMGNDKSIKCEQNLGHDTMYWYKQDSKKFLKIMFSYNNKELIINETVPNRFSPKSPDKAHLNLHINSLELGDSAVYFCASSPSPGTGDHSSYQPQHFGDGTRLSIL.